Shown below are 25 T cell receptor beta chains from a single sample sequenced in a study of graft-versus-host responses after intestinal transplantation. The data were produced by immunoSEQ multiplex PCR, yet TCRdb's version contains in-frame clones alone and is incomplete. Among about 120,000 clones listed, approximately 92% were seen once. The antigens of these receptors remain unknown. The specimen was unstimulated CD4+ T cells sorted from spleen or lymph node cells, collected before intestinal transplant. These receptors were taken from a human donor who received an intestinal transplant.

The rearrangement uses TRBV5-1 and TRBJ2-7; the match to TRBD1 covers 9 bases. Germline V CDR1 and CDR2: SGHRS, YFSETQ. The CDR3 has 14 amino acids. The J segment lost 5 bases and the V segment lost 6 bases, leaving 9 bases of the junction unmatched. CDR3 protein: CASTKTGGGDEQYF. Here the CDR3 DNA reads TGCGCCAGCACCAAGACAGGGGGAGGCGACGAGCAGTACTTC.

The chain has TRBV6-1 and TRBJ2-5; TRBD2 matches at 10 bases. The DNA end favors TRBJ2-7, so the J call may be wrong. The germline V gene encodes CDR1 MNHNS and CDR2 SASEGT. The CDR3 consists of 14 residues. DNA of the CDR3: TGTGCCAGCATGCTAGCGGGAGTTCGGAACGAGCAGTACTTC. This sequence encodes CASMLAGVRNEQYF.

The chain couples TRBV19 to TRBJ1-3, with 7 nucleotides matching TRBD1. Germline values: CDR1 LNHDA, CDR2 SQIVND (reference sequence). The V and J ends lost 6 bases and 2 bases, in that order; junction bases with no gene match: 13. The CDR3 consists of 17 residues. In DNA form, the CDR3 reads TGTGCCAGTAGAAATAATCGACAGGGCCCAGCTGGAAACACCATATATTTT. As protein: CASRNNRQGPAGNTIYF. Drawing the rest from reference TRBV19 and TRBJ1-3, the complete variable domain is DGGITQSPKYLFRKEGQNVTLSCEQNLNHDAMYWYRQDPGQGLRLIYYSQIVNDFQKGDIAEGYSVSREKKESFPLTVTSAQKNPTAFYLCASRNNRQGPAGNTIYFGEGSWLTVV.

In DNA form, the CDR3 reads TGCGCCAGCAGCTTGTCTCTAGGGAGCTCCTACGAGCAGTACTTC. This encodes CASSLSLGSSYEQYF. The chain combines TRBV5-1 with TRBJ2-7, with a possible D match to TRBD2 (5 bases). The V gene lost 1 base and the J gene lost 0 bases, with 11 bases spanning the gap. Germline CDR1 SGHRS, CDR2 YFSETQ. The CDR3 runs to 15 residues.

DNA for the CDR3: TGTGCCAGCAGTGAGGCTGGGGCCAACGTCCTGACTTTC. Residues: CASSEAGANVLTF. The rearrangement links TRBV25-1 to TRBJ2-6; D gene uncertain. The CDR3 runs to 13 residues. Germline V gives CDR1 MGHDK, CDR2 SYGVNS. Trimming stripped 3 bases from V and 2 bases from J, with 2 bases between.

The chain employs TRBV18 and TRBJ2-1; TRBD2 matches at 10 bases. Germline V gene data show CDR1 as KGHSH and CDR2 as LQKENI. V shed 2 bases and J 3 bases; nucleotides not matched to a gene: 7. CDR3 length: 17 amino acids. CDR3 coding DNA: TGTGCCAGCTCACCAGGGGGTAGCGGGAGGAACTACAATGAGCAGTTCTTC. It encodes CASSPGGSGRNYNEQFF.

J is TRBJ1-4 and V is TRBV27; D ambiguous. The CDR3 has 15 amino acids. CDR1 MNHEY and CDR2 SMNVEV come from the germline V gene (reference sequence). The ends were cut back, 6 bases at V and 7 bases at J, with 18 bases in the middle. CDR3 nucleotide sequence: TGTGCCAGCAGCCCAACGCCCTCGAAGGGTGAAAAACTGTTTTTT. This codes for CASSPTPSKGEKLFF.

V usage is TRBV5-1 and J usage is TRBJ2-5; D is undetermined. From germline, CDR1 is SGHRS and CDR2 YFSETQ. CDR3 length equals 14 residues. The V end was cut by 0 bases, the J end by 1 base, with 7 bases between. In DNA form, the CDR3 reads TGCGCCAGCAGCTTGGGGCGTATCCAAGAGACCCAGTACTTC. It translates to CASSLGRIQETQYF.

This clone showed up just once. The gene calls are TRBV9 and TRBJ2-1; 7 bases agree with TRBD1. J gave up 6 bases and V 4 bases, and 4 bases lay outside the gene matches. Germline CDR1 reads SGDLS; CDR2 reads YYNGEE. The CDR3 sequence is 13 residues long. This chain's CDR3 is CASSTRQGNEQFF. The CDR3 coding sequence is TGTGCCAGCAGCACCCGACAGGGCAATGAGCAGTTCTTC.

The chain recombines TRBV19 with TRBJ1-5; 8 bases match TRBD1. The CDR3 runs to 14 residues. Germline-derived CDR1 and CDR2 are LNHDA and SQIVND (reference sequence). Trimming took 6 bases from V and 3 from J; bases not matched to a gene: 4. The CDR3 sequence is CASSPTGVNQPQHF. CDR3 DNA sequence: TGTGCCAGTAGCCCGACAGGGGTCAATCAGCCCCAGCATTTT.

The J gene is TRBJ2-7, the V gene TRBV7-8; TRBD1 matches 7 bases. The germline V gene has CDR1 SGHVS and CDR2 FQNEAQ. CDR3 length: 15 residues. Trimming at V came to 1 base and at J to 5 bases, leaving 8 bases not matched to a gene. CDR3 DNA sequence: TGTGCCAGCAGCTTAGACCTGACAGGGCGAAACGAGCAGTACTTC. It is translated as CASSLDLTGRNEQYF.

The rearrangement joins TRBV19 to TRBJ2-5; possible D gene TRBD1, 6 bases. Germline V gene sequence: CDR1 LNHDA, CDR2 SQIVND (reference sequence). This CDR3 is 14 amino acids long. V lost 6 bases to trimming and J lost 1 base, with 12 bases between them. As DNA, the CDR3 is TGTGCCAGTAGCAATTACAGGGTCCAAGAGACCCAGTACTTC. Protein: CASSNYRVQETQYF.

This clone was picked up one time. The J gene is TRBJ2-1, the V gene TRBV10-1; no clear D. The CDR3 has 15 amino acids. With 0 bases removed from V and 8 bases from J, the gap between germline ends came to 14 bases. Looked up from germline, CDR1 is WNHNN and CDR2 is SYGVQD (reference sequence). This CDR3 is CASSESGHEVDEQFF. CDR3 DNA: TGCGCCAGCAGTGAGTCCGGGCATGAGGTGGATGAGCAGTTCTTC.

The chain uses TRBV5-8 and TRBJ1-5; TRBD1 is a possible D gene (6 bases). Trimming took 0 bases from V and 7 from J, leaving 11 bases between them. The CDR3 spans 14 residues. The germline V gene encodes CDR1 SGHTS and CDR2 YDEGEE. The CDR3 region has the DNA TGTGCCAGCAGCTTGGGGGGGGCCGGGCAGCCCCAGCATTTT. Translated: CASSLGGAGQPQHF.

The chain couples TRBV6-5 to TRBJ2-7; D unclear. Trimming took off 5 bases at V and 7 bases at J, with 9 bases between the two ends. This CDR3 spans 11 amino acids. CDR1 and CDR2 (germline): MNHEY, SVGAGI. The chain's CDR3 is CASSEVMEQYF. For the CDR3, the DNA is TGTGCCAGCAGTGAAGTAATGGAGCAGTACTTC.

Details on this clone: Distinct nucleotide sequences in the sample also encode this CDR3. The genes are TRBV5-1 and TRBJ2-2; a possible D gene is TRBD1 (6 bases). The germline CDR1 and CDR2 sequences are SGHRS and YFSETQ. The CDR3 has 14 residues. V was clipped by 0 bases and J by 5 bases, with 8 bases between them. CDR3 sequence (DNA): TGCGCCAGCAGCTTGGAAGGGGGTACCGGGGAGCTGTTTTTT. Translating gives CASSLEGGTGELFF.

The chain carries TRBV28 and TRBJ1-2, with TRBD1 identical over 8 bases. Per germline, CDR1 MDHEN and CDR2 SYDVKM. There are 15 residues in the CDR3. V gave up 1 base and J gave up 8 bases; unmatched junction bases: 9. In DNA form, the CDR3 reads TGTGCCAGCAGTTTATACCCCACAGGGGGTAGGGGCTACACCTTC. Protein product: CASSLYPTGGRGYTF.

This clone was counted only a few times. The rearrangement links TRBV7-9 to TRBJ1-3, with D maybe TRBD1 (5 bases). The CDR3 spans 14 residues. CDR1 is SEHNR and CDR2 is FQNEAQ in the germline V gene (reference sequence). V gave up 6 bases and J gave up 2 bases, with 11 bases separating them. This chain's CDR3 is CASRSGTAGNTIYF. In DNA form, the CDR3 reads TGTGCCAGCAGATCCGGGACGGCTGGAAACACCATATATTTT.

This chain links TRBV18 with TRBJ2-2; 7 nucleotides agree with TRBD2. CDR3 length: 16 amino acids. Looked up from germline, CDR1 is KGHSH and CDR2 is LQKENI. V lost 2 bases, J lost 0 bases, and 3 bases stayed unmatched. This CDR3 is CASSPRAGANTGELFF. As DNA, the CDR3 is TGTGCCAGCTCACCAAGGGCGGGAGCGAACACCGGGGAGCTGTTTTTT.

The V call is TRBV10-3, the J call TRBJ2-7, with D possibly TRBD2 on 5 matching bases. Germline V CDR1 and CDR2: ENHRY, SYGVKD. Trimming removed 3 bases from V and 4 bases from J, with 16 bases in between. This CDR3 region has 15 residues. The CDR3 bases are TGTGCCATCAGTGAATCGGAAGGGAGTGGGTACGAGCAGTACTTC. Its protein is CAISESEGSGYEQYF.

V and J are TRBV5-4 and TRBJ2-1; 12 bases agree with TRBD2. The CDR3 has 18 residues. Germline V gives CDR1 SGHNT, CDR2 YYREEE (reference sequence). Germline trimming cut 2 bases from V and 7 bases from J; bases unmatched to any gene: 13. CDR3 loop: CASSFGAGLAGSRNEQFF. CDR3 DNA: TGTGCCAGCAGCTTTGGTGCTGGACTAGCGGGATCTCGGAATGAGCAGTTCTTC.

The rearrangement links TRBV2 to TRBJ2-2, with D possibly being TRBD2 (5 bases). Trimming took 4 bases from V and 6 from J, leaving 15 bases between them. CDR3 length: 15 amino acids. CDR1 and CDR2 from the germline V gene are SNHLY and FYNNEI. CDR3 in amino acids: CASSVPTTSPGELFF. In nucleotides, the CDR3 is TGTGCCAGCAGTGTACCGACTACTTCCCCCGGGGAGCTGTTTTTT.

The chain combines TRBV18 with TRBJ2-7, with TRBD1 matching over 8 bases. The V segment lost 7 bases and the J segment 0 bases; nucleotides outside the gene matches: 5. From germline, CDR1 is KGHSH and CDR2 LQKENI. The CDR3 contains 14 residues. The CDR3 nucleotides read TGTGCCAGCTTGCGGACAGGGAGCTCCTACGAGCAGTACTTC. Protein product: CASLRTGSSYEQYF.

In this sample, this clone turned up once. The chain has TRBV9 and TRBJ2-2; possibly TRBD2 for D (5 bases). Trimming took 0 bases from V and 7 from J, leaving 13 bases between them. The CDR3 length is 15 residues. Germline CDR1 SGDLS, CDR2 YYNGEE. The CDR3 loop reads CASSVEKVRGGELFF. CDR3 nucleotide sequence: TGTGCCAGCAGCGTAGAAAAGGTTCGGGGCGGGGAGCTGTTTTTT.

J is TRBJ2-3 and V is TRBV10-2; unclear D gene. The CDR3 length is 11 residues. Trimming removed 10 bases from V and 0 bases from J, with 5 bases in between. The germline CDR1 and CDR2 sequences are WSHSY and SAAADI. The CDR3 loop is CAIRSTDTQYF. The DNA for the CDR3 is TGCGCCATCAGAAGCACAGATACGCAGTATTTT.